One sample yielded the 14 T cell receptor beta chains listed below, sequenced in a study of T-cell memory formation after mild COVID-19. TCRdb re-analysed the 5' RACE reads in MiXCR, keeping a single row per CDR3 protein. The profile shows about 210,000 distinct CDR3 sequences, roughly 27% of them singletons. Sequencing was done on a sample of PBMCs or a T cell subset sorted from them (not recorded which). These receptors were obtained from an adult woman who had mild COVID-19 (a few samples of this study predate the infection). Cell type and time point are not known.

This clonotype was observed a handful of times. CDR3 DNA: TGCAGCGTGGGCCGGGACAGACTAATCTCCGGCTACACCTTC. Its protein is CSVGRDRLISGYTF. The genes are TRBV29-1 and TRBJ1-2; 7 bases map to TRBD1. CDR3 length: 14 amino acids. CDR1 is SQVTM and CDR2 is ANQGSEA in the germline V gene. V dropped 6 bases and J dropped 8; count of bases not matched to a gene: 15.

In this sample, this clonotype turned up a few times. The chain joins TRBV6-2 or TRBV6-3 to TRBJ2-7; 8 bases are a match to TRBD2. V shed 4 bases and J 4 bases; nucleotides not matched to a gene: 9. CDR3 length: 15 residues. The germline V gene has CDR1 MNHEY and CDR2 SVGEGT. CDR3 sequence (DNA): TGTGCCAGCAGTTCACCAAGCGGGAGTGGGTACGAGCAGTACTTC. This sequence encodes CASSSPSGSGYEQYF.

This clonotype was detected only a few times. The J gene is TRBJ1-5, the V gene TRBV28, with 7 bases lining up with TRBD1. Germline V gene sequence: CDR1 MDHEN, CDR2 SYDVKM. Trimming at V came to 4 bases and at J to 2 bases, leaving 17 bases not matched to a gene. The CDR3 covers 19 residues. The CDR3 nucleotides read TGTGCCAGCAGTTCGCCCTCTCATCGGACAGGCAGTGGCAATCAGCCCCAGCATTTT. This translates into CASSSPSHRTGSGNQPQHF.

As DNA, the CDR3 is TGCGCCAGCAACCCAGTAGGACAGGGAACAATTATAGATGGCTACACCTTC. It encodes CASNPVGQGTIIDGYTF. The V call is TRBV5-1, the J call TRBJ1-2, with TRBD1 matching over 8 bases. Germline V gene lookup returns CDR1 SGHRS and CDR2 YFSETQ. The V and J ends lost 6 bases and 6 bases, in that order; junction bases with no gene match: 19. The length of the CDR3 is 17 residues.

This clonotype occurred a few times. This chain joins TRBV2 and TRBJ2-2; the D gene is possibly TRBD2 (5 bases). This CDR3 is 14 amino acids long. CDR1 SNHLY and CDR2 FYNNEI come from the germline V gene. The V and J ends lost 3 bases and 4 bases respectively, with 9 bases between them. Written as DNA, the CDR3 is TGTGCCAGCAGTGACAGGAGGAGCACCGGGGAGCTGTTTTTT. Translation gives CASSDRRSTGELFF.

This clonotype was found a few times. CDR3 amino acids: CASSSDSYREAFF. CDR3 sequence (DNA): TGTGCCAGCAGCTCGGACTCCTACAGGGAAGCTTTCTTT. The V and J genes are TRBV5-5 and TRBJ1-1; tentatively, D is TRBD1 (5 bases). The CDR3 runs to 13 residues. Germline assignment: CDR1 SGHKS and CDR2 YYEKEE (reference sequence). Deletions cut 3 bases from V and 8 bases from J, with 14 bases between.

The chain carries TRBV5-1 and TRBJ2-5; unclear D gene. CDR3 size: 16 residues. CDR1 SGHRS and CDR2 YFSETQ come from the germline V gene. Deletions cut 0 bases from V and 6 bases from J, with 18 bases between. The CDR3 sequence is CASSLGIPRFKKTQYF. The CDR3 DNA is TGCGCCAGCAGCTTGGGGATACCGCGATTCAAAAAGACCCAGTACTTC.

This clonotype was picked up a small number of times. The chain employs TRBV12-3 or TRBV12-4 and TRBJ2-7; 11 bases are a match to TRBD2. This CDR3 has 13 amino acids. Trimming cost V 5 bases and J 6 bases; bases outside gene matches: 3. This CDR3 is CASSELAGVEQYF. The CDR3 nucleotides read TGTGCCAGCAGTGAACTAGCGGGAGTCGAGCAGTACTTC.

This clonotype turned up a few times. This chain connects TRBV21-1 to TRBJ2-3. TRBV21-1 constitutes a pseudogene. CDR3 length: 12 residues. Here the CDR3 reads CASFIGPDTQYF. For the CDR3, the DNA is TGTGCCAGCTTCATCGGGCCAGATACGCAGTATTTT.

J is TRBJ2-7 and V is TRBV13; D is ambiguous. The V end lost 5 bases, the J end lost 2 bases, and 16 bases lay between the germline ends. The germline V gene encodes CDR1 PRHDT and CDR2 FYEKMQ (reference sequence). There are 15 residues in the CDR3. Here the CDR3 reads CASSLLGMGTYEQYF. DNA of the CDR3: TGTGCCAGCAGCCTCCTGGGGATGGGGACCTACGAGCAGTACTTC.

This clonotype was seen just once. The chain carries TRBV7-7 and TRBJ2-1, with TRBD1 matching 9 bases. The CDR3 sequence is 15 residues long. Trimming at V came to 5 bases and at J to 5 bases, leaving 7 bases not matched to a gene. CDR1 is SSHAT, CDR2 FNYEAQ, per germline (reference sequence). Here the CDR3 reads CASSPGTGPHNEQFF. The CDR3 nucleotides are TGTGCCAGCAGCCCCGGGACAGGGCCACACAATGAGCAGTTCTTC.

This clonotype appeared a few times. The rearrangement uses TRBV5-1 and TRBJ2-7; 7 nucleotides line up with TRBD1. Trimming removed 2 bases from V and 6 bases from J; junction bases left unmatched: 8. Germline assignment: CDR1 SGHRS and CDR2 YFSETQ. The CDR3 is 14 residues long. The CDR3 loop is CASSLQPTGAEQYF. The CDR3 DNA is TGCGCCAGCAGCTTACAACCCACAGGGGCCGAGCAGTACTTC.

This clonotype appeared a few times. The CDR3 loop is CASEGTTSGSYEQYF. The CDR3 DNA reads as TGTGCCAGCGAAGGAACAACTAGCGGGAGCTACGAGCAGTACTTC. The chain uses TRBV6-2 or TRBV6-3 and TRBJ2-7; 11 bases map to TRBD2. Per germline, CDR1 MNHEY and CDR2 SVGEGT. The CDR3 is made up of 15 amino acids. V was clipped by 8 bases and J by 3 bases; unmatched bases: 9.

This chain joins TRBV6-6 and TRBJ2-7, with a weak D call TRBD1 (5 bases). CDR1 and CDR2 (germline): MNHNY, SVGAGI (reference sequence). The V and J ends lost 6 bases and 3 bases respectively, with 12 bases between them. The CDR3 consists of 13 residues. The CDR3 protein is CASSHYRSYEQYF. CDR3 nucleotide sequence: TGTGCCAGCAGCCACTACAGGAGCTACGAGCAGTACTTC.